This T cell receptor beta chain was identified during a study of CD8 T cells in Susac syndrome. When the RNA was reverse transcribed, random hexamers were used with an input of about 0.5 to 1 ug. TCRdb used MiXCR to reprocess the immunoSEQ multiplex PCR reads, holding one entry per CDR3 protein. Of around 110,000 distinct CDR3 sequences in the sample, 90% to 95% were seen once. In germline, CDR1 is LNHNV, CDR2 YYDKDF (reference sequence). Trimming removed 5 bases from V and 4 bases from J, with 23 bases in between. The CDR3 is 17 residues long. The clonotype originates from a human donor with Susac syndrome. The chain couples TRBV15 to TRBJ1-2; weak D call: TRBD1 (5 bases). Sequenced input: CD8+ T cells from PBMCs. Here the CDR3 DNA reads TGTGCCACCAGCCCGTCGTGGTTGGTTGAGGGGTCCTATGGCTACACCTTC. Amino acids: CATSPSWLVEGSYGYTF.